These T cell receptor beta chains were read from a single sample in a study of T cell responses to AZD1222 COVID-19 vaccine. The data were produced by immunoSEQ multiplex PCR, yet TCRdb's version contains in-frame clones alone and is incomplete. In the table there are roughly 97,000 clones, about 87% of which are singletons. The sequences come from peripheral blood, collected on day 0 of AZD1222 vaccination. These receptors came from an adult in good health. CDR3s include the opening cysteine and the closing phenylalanine or tryptophan. A D gene is named only where the DNA matches it firmly. Size is omitted from some rows. Given values are once, few, many or a class for expanded clones.

TRBJ2-7 15 TRBD1 TRBV27 - CASSFLTGVIYEQYF TGTGCCAGCAGTTTCTTAACAGGGGTAATCTACGAGCAGTACTTC
TRBJ1-2 13 - TRBV19 - CASRFRGNYGYTF TGTGCCAGTAGGTTTAGGGGCAACTATGGCTACACCTTC
TRBJ1-1 16 TRBD1 TRBV9 - CASSPRPGQGPTEAFF TGTGCCAGCAGCCCCCGCCCGGGACAGGGTCCCACTGAAGCTTTCTTT
TRBJ1-6 14 - TRBV10-2 - CASSGQGSASPLHF TGCGCCAGCAGTGGGCAGGGTTCTGCTTCACCCCTCCACTTT
TRBJ1-3 17 TRBD1 TRBV4-1 - CASSQPQGTAVRNTIYF TGCGCCAGCAGCCAACCTCAGGGGACAGCGGTCAGAAACACCATATATTTT
TRBJ2-5 13 - TRBV6-5 - CASSSRVGETQYF TGTGCCAGCAGTTCCAGGGTAGGAGAGACCCAGTACTTC
TRBJ1-1 15 - TRBV9 - CASSVGEGRYTEAFF TGTGCCAGCAGCGTAGGGGAGGGCAGGTACACTGAAGCTTTCTTT
TRBJ1-1 14 - TRBV5-8 - CASSLIGFNTEAFF TGTGCCAGCAGCTTGATAGGATTTAACACTGAAGCTTTCTTT
TRBJ2-3 14 - TRBV27 - CASRPTGSRDTQYF TGTGCCAGCAGGCCTACGGGCAGCCGGGATACGCAGTATTTT
TRBJ1-1 12 - TRBV29-1 - CSVARGETEAFF TGCAGCGTTGCACGAGGGGAGACTGAAGCTTTCTTT
TRBJ2-2 16 - TRBV27 - CASRSSGGGGIGELFF TGTGCCAGCCGCTCCTCCGGCGGAGGGGGCATCGGGGAGCTGTTTTTT
TRBJ1-1 12 - TRBV29-1 once CSVSTVNTEAFF TGCAGCGTGTCGACAGTGAACACTGAAGCTTTCTTT
TRBJ1-1 15 TRBD1 TRBV27 - CASSLRPGGSTEAFF TGTGCCAGCAGTTTAAGGCCAGGGGGGAGCACTGAAGCTTTCTTT
TRBJ1-1 14 TRBD1 TRBV5-1 - CASSFPGQGTEAFF TGCGCCAGCAGTTTCCCGGGACAGGGCACTGAAGCTTTCTTT
TRBJ2-1 16 TRBD2 TRBV6-2/TRBV6-3 once CASSPEYLAGFNEQFF TGTGCCAGCAGTCCAGAGTATCTAGCGGGGTTCAATGAGCAGTTCTTC
TRBJ2-2 18 TRBD2 TRBV7-8 - CASSLSGLAARGTGELFF TGTGCCAGCAGCTTATCGGGACTAGCGGCCCGAGGCACCGGGGAGCTGTTTTTT
TRBJ1-5 13 - TRBV3-1/TRBV3-2 - CASSRGDNQPQHF TGTGCCAGCAGCCGGGGGGACAATCAGCCCCAGCATTTT
TRBJ2-5 20 TRBD2 TRBV7-8 - CASSLIRMGSGPTRGETQYF TGTGCCAGCAGCTTAATTAGAATGGGTAGCGGGCCTACCCGGGGGGAGACCCAGTACTTC
TRBJ2-4 17 - TRBV27 - CASSPSGRGSAKNIQYF TGTGCCAGCAGTCCCTCGGGCAGGGGTAGCGCCAAAAACATTCAGTACTTC
TRBJ1-2 12 TRBD1 TRBV28 - CASEDRGYGYTF TGTGCCAGCGAAGACAGGGGGTATGGCTACACCTTC
TRBJ1-6 18 - TRBV3-1/TRBV3-2 few CASSQEKGVVRNISPLHF TGTGCCAGCAGCCAAGAAAAGGGAGTAGTACGGAATATTTCACCCCTCCACTTT